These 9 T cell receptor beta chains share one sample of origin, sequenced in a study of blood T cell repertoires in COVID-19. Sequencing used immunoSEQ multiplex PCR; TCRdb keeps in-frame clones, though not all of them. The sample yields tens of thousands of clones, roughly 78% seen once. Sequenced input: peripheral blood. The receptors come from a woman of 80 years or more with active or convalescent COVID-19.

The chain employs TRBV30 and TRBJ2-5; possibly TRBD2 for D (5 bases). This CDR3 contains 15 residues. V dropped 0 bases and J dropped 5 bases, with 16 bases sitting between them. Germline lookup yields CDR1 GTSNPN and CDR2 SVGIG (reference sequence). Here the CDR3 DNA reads TGTGCCTGGAGTGTAGTCGGGAATACGCTCGAGACCCAGTACTTC. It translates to CAWSVVGNTLETQYF.

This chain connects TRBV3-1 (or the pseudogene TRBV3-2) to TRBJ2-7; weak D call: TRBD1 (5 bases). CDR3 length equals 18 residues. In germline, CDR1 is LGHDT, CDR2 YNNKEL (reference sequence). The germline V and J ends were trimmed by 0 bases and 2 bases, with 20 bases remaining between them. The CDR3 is CASSQDVRQGREPYEQYF. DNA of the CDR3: TGTGCCAGCAGCCAAGATGTTCGTCAGGGCAGGGAACCCTACGAGCAGTACTTC.

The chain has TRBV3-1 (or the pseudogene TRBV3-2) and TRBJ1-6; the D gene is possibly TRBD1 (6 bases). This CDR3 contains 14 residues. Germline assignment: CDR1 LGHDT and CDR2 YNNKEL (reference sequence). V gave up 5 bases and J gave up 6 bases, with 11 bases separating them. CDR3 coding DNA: TGTGCCAGCAGCTCCCGGGACATTAATTCACCCCTCCACTTT. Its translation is CASSSRDINSPLHF.

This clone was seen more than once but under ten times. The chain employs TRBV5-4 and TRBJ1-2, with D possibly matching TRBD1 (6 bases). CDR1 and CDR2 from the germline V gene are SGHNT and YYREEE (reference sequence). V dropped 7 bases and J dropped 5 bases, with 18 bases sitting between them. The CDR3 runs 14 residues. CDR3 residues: CASGKEDRPYGYTF. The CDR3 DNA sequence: TGTGCCAGCGGGAAGGAGGACAGACCTTATGGCTACACCTTC.

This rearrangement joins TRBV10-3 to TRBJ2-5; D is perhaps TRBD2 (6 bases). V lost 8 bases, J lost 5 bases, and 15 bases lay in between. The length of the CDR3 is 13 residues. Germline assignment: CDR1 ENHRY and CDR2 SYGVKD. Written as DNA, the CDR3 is TGTGCCATCCGCTCAGGGACTCTGGAGACCCAGTACTTC. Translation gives CAIRSGTLETQYF.

The CDR3 DNA reads as TGTGCCAGCAGCAAGGTGGACTTCCGGGGAGCCGGGGAGCTGTTTTTT. Amino acid sequence: CASSKVDFRGAGELFF. The chain joins TRBV3-1 (or the pseudogene TRBV3-2) to TRBJ2-2; tentative D call: TRBD2 (5 bases). This CDR3 spans 16 amino acids. Germline V lookup: CDR1 LGHDT, CDR2 YNNKEL (reference sequence). The V end was cut by 5 bases, the J end by 6 bases, with 19 bases between.

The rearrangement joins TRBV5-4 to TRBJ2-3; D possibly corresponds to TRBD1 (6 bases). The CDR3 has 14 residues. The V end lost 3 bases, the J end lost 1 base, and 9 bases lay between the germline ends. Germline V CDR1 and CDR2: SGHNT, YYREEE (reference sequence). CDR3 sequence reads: CASSSKGGTDTQYF. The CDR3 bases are TGTGCCAGCAGCTCAAAGGGGGGCACAGATACGCAGTATTTT.

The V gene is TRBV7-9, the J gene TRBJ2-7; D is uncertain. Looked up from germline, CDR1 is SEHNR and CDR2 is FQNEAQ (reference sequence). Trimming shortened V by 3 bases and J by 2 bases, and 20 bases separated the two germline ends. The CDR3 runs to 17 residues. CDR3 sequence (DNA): TGTGCCAGCAGCTTTAGCCAATTTCTCGCGTCCCCCTACGAGCAGTACTTC. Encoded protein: CASSFSQFLASPYEQYF.

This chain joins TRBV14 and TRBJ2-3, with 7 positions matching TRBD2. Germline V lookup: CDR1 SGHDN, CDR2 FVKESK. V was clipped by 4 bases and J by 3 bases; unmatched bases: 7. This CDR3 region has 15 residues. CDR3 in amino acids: CASSPGRLATDTQYF. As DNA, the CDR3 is TGTGCCAGCAGCCCCGGGAGGCTCGCAACAGATACGCAGTATTTT.